This entry concerns a single TCR beta chain. The CDR3 contains 14 residues. CDR1 is SGHNT and CDR2 is YYREEE in the germline V gene (reference sequence). Trimming removed 4 bases from V and 4 bases from J; junction bases left unmatched: 4. The assay was immunoSEQ multiplex PCR, and TCRdb's table has in-frame clones only and misses some. The sample shows around 80,000 clones, roughly 90% of them seen only once. The sample is drawn from a study of OX40 agonist ivuxolimab in advanced cancers. Study-level background: A male proportion of 82.7% was recorded, with mean age around 55 years and range 23 to 79.

This clonotype originated in an adult with an advanced solid tumor such as melanoma, head and neck, liver or kidney cancer. Specimen: CD4+ or CD8+ T cells sorted from blood, collected in a trial of the OX40 agonist ivuxolimab. V is TRBV5-4 and J is TRBJ1-1, with 10 bases matching TRBD1. The DNA for the CDR3 is TGTGCCAGCAGCATCGGACAGGGGGGCACTGAAGCTTTCTTT. Protein: CASSIGQGGTEAFF.